The clone carrying this TCR beta chain appeared a few times. Genes and germline are mouse. The CDR3 end is not reached by the read, which stops 4 residues before it; the germline J gene fills it in. The sample contains more than one DNA sequence encoding this CDR3. cDNA serving as the sequencing template came from extracted, reverse transcribed RNA. The assay was immunoSEQ multiplex PCR, and TCRdb's table has in-frame clones only and misses some. This sample has over 250,000 clones and no singletons, with more than 1% in the ten largest. The pooled cutaneous lymph node cells were sorted using several markers (CD4, CD8alpha, NKG2D, NKG2ACE and others). The data are from a study of CD8+ T cells in alopecia areata. The V end lost 0 bases, the J end lost 2 bases, and 8 bases lay between the germline ends. CDR3 length equals 14 residues. The germline CDR1 and CDR2 sequences are NNHNN and SYGAGS (reference sequence).

The source material was CD4+ T cells sorted from a lymph node. The chain couples TRBV13-2 to TRBJ1-2, with TRBD1 as a possible D gene (6 bases). The TCR comes from a C3H/HeJ mouse with alopecia areata. The MHC haplotype recorded for the strain is H2-k. The sequenced part of the CDR3 DNA is TGTGCCAGCGGTGATGCGCAGGGGAACTCC. It is translated as CASGDAQGNS. The whole CDR3 sequence is CASGDAQGNSDYTF.